Presented here are 29 T cell receptor beta chains from one specimen sequenced in a study of identifying expanded T cells in peripheral blood. TCRdb keeps only in-frame clones here, not all; method: immunoSEQ multiplex PCR. The table includes tens of thousands of clones, roughly 90% detected once. Sequencing was done on a sample of blood. These receptors originate from a person aged 18 to 70 in good health.

The chain carries TRBV29-1 and TRBJ1-2; D perhaps matches TRBD1 (6 bases). Per germline, CDR1 SQVTM and CDR2 ANQGSEA. This CDR3 has 15 residues. Trimming left V 6 bases short and J 2 bases short, with 19 bases between. CDR3 nucleotides: TGCAGCGTAGTATCCGGGACCCAGGGGAACTATGGCTACACCTTC. Translation: CSVVSGTQGNYGYTF.

This chain links TRBV7-9 with TRBJ2-5; tentatively, D is TRBD1 (5 bases). Deletions cut 3 bases from V and 3 bases from J, with 8 bases between. This CDR3 has 13 residues. The germline CDR1 and CDR2 sequences are SEHNR and FQNEAQ (reference sequence). The CDR3 region has the DNA TGTGCCAGCAGCTTCGGCAGGGAAGAGACCCAGTACTTC. It is translated as CASSFGREETQYF.

A single count supports this clone. The chain recombines TRBV7-8 with TRBJ2-1; D is possibly TRBD1 or TRBD2 (5 bases each). Trimming left V 1 base short and J 10 bases short, with 11 bases between. Looked up from germline, CDR1 is SGHVS and CDR2 is FQNEAQ. This CDR3 region has 13 residues. Here the CDR3 DNA reads TGTGCCAGCAGCTTAGGGGGGTTTGGAGAGCAGTTCTTC. It encodes CASSLGGFGEQFF.

A note on this clone: A junction end diverges from the germline sequence, so it may reflect a read error. This chain connects TRBV25-1 to TRBJ2-2, with D perhaps TRBD1 (6 bases). The germline CDR1 and CDR2 sequences are MGHDK and SYGVNS. This CDR3 has 14 residues. The CDR3 sequence is CTSSPRQDTGELFF. Written as DNA, the CDR3 is TGTACCAGCAGTCCCCGACAGGACACCGGGGAGCTGTTTTTT.

The V gene is TRBV6-1, the J gene TRBJ2-1, with 7 nucleotides matching TRBD2. The J segment lost 8 bases and the V segment lost 8 bases, leaving 12 bases of the junction unmatched. Germline V gene data show CDR1 as MNHNS and CDR2 as SASEGT. The CDR3 is 14 amino acids. CDR3 coding DNA: TGTGCCAGCTCCCAGGGACTACTCTGGTATGAGCAGTTCTTC. It codes for CASSQGLLWYEQFF.

This rearrangement joins TRBV2 to TRBJ2-2; 7 bases are shared with TRBD2. The CDR3 is 13 amino acids. Germline V CDR1 and CDR2: SNHLY, FYNNEI. V dropped 3 bases and J dropped 6; count of bases not matched to a gene: 1. The CDR3 reads CASSEAGAGELFF. The CDR3 nucleotides read TGTGCCAGCAGTGAGGCGGGGGCCGGGGAGCTGTTTTTT.

This chain links TRBV18 with TRBJ2-6, with 8 bases that match TRBD1. This CDR3 region has 19 residues. After removal of 0 bases from V and 0 bases from J, the junction contained 7 bases not matched to a gene. Germline V gene lookup returns CDR1 KGHSH and CDR2 LQKENI. The CDR3 sequence is CASSPPSTGASSGANVLTF. CDR3 bases: TGTGCCAGCTCACCACCGTCGACAGGGGCGAGCTCTGGGGCCAACGTCCTGACTTTC.

The gene calls are TRBV7-2 and TRBJ2-2; 10 nucleotides line up with TRBD1. V dropped 5 bases and J dropped 4; count of bases not matched to a gene: 4. This CDR3 has 15 amino acids. The V gene's germline CDR1 is SGHTA and CDR2 FQGNSA. The CDR3 spells CASSPDRGFTGELFF. CDR3 DNA: TGTGCCAGCAGCCCGGACAGGGGGTTCACCGGGGAGCTGTTTTTT. Looking up the rest from reference TRBV7-2 and TRBJ2-2 gives the full variable domain: GAGVSQSPSNKVTEKGKDVELRCDPISGHTALYWYRQSLGQGLEFLIYFQGNSAPDKSGLPSDRFSAERTGGSVSTLTIQRTQQEDSAVYLCASSPDRGFTGELFFGEGSRLTVL.

The chain joins TRBV6-5 to TRBJ2-7; 11 bases match TRBD2. The V segment lost 5 bases and the J segment 0 bases; nucleotides outside the gene matches: 3. Germline-derived CDR1 and CDR2 are MNHEY and SVGAGI. This CDR3 is 15 amino acids long. The CDR3, as DNA: TGTGCCAGCAGTCATACTAGCGGGAGCTCCTACGAGCAGTACTTC. This sequence encodes CASSHTSGSSYEQYF.

This chain joins TRBV18 and TRBJ1-2, with D maybe TRBD1 (6 bases). The CDR3 totals 14 residues. With 3 bases removed from V and 2 bases from J, the gap between germline ends came to 10 bases. CDR1 and CDR2 from the germline V gene are KGHSH and LQKENI. The CDR3, as DNA: TGTGCCAGCTCACCGGGGGGGGGCAACTATGGCTACACCTTC. As protein: CASSPGGGNYGYTF.

This sequence joins TRBV28 and TRBJ1-2; D might be TRBD1 (6 bases). CDR1 is MDHEN, CDR2 SYDVKM, per germline. V was cut by 3 bases and J by 4 bases, with 12 bases left in between. The CDR3 runs to 14 residues. The CDR3 sequence: CASSFTDRVYGYTF. DNA of the CDR3: TGTGCCAGCAGTTTTACGGACAGAGTCTATGGCTACACCTTC.

This rearrangement joins TRBV5-1 to TRBJ1-1; no firm D call. The CDR3 runs to 14 residues. Germline loops: CDR1 SGHRS, CDR2 YFSETQ. The V end was cut by 0 bases, the J end by 5 bases, with 11 bases between. The CDR3 is CASSLAVTGTEAFF. The CDR3 nucleotides are TGCGCCAGCAGCTTGGCAGTAACGGGTACTGAAGCTTTCTTT.

The V gene is TRBV6-1, the J gene TRBJ2-3; D gene uncertain. V lost 6 bases to trimming and J lost 6 bases, with 16 bases between them. Germline V lookup: CDR1 MNHNS, CDR2 SASEGT. CDR3 length equals 14 residues. The CDR3 here is CASSPLWSGDTQYF. CDR3 nucleotides: TGTGCCAGCAGCCCCCTTTGGAGTGGGGATACGCAGTATTTT.

The chain couples TRBV6-5 to TRBJ2-1; D not certain. The ends were cut back, 2 bases at V and 9 bases at J, with 11 bases in the middle. The CDR3 totals 13 residues. CDR1 and CDR2 from the germline V gene are MNHEY and SVGAGI. The CDR3 loop is CASSYDGSSEQFF. CDR3 nucleotides: TGTGCCAGCAGTTACGACGGTTCCTCTGAGCAGTTCTTC.

The V call is TRBV10-3, the J call TRBJ1-2; TRBD1 matches 7 bases. J gave up 1 base and V 6 bases, and 2 bases lay outside the gene matches. Germline-derived CDR1 and CDR2 are ENHRY and SYGVKD. The CDR3 spans 13 residues. The CDR3 here is CAIRAGGNYGYTF. CDR3 DNA sequence: TGTGCCATCAGGGCAGGGGGTAACTATGGCTACACCTTC.

The chain uses TRBV13 and TRBJ2-3; D is unresolved. The CDR3 has 12 amino acids. Germline V gene lookup returns CDR1 PRHDT and CDR2 FYEKMQ (reference sequence). Trimming shortened V by 0 bases and J by 4 bases, and 2 bases separated the two germline ends. Here the CDR3 DNA reads TGTGCCAGCAGCTTAGGACCAGATACGCAGTATTTT. It translates to CASSLGPDTQYF. The full variable domain, in which reference TRBV13 and TRBJ2-3 provide the parts outside the CDR3, is AAGVIQSPRHLIKEKRETATLKCYPIPRHDTVYWYQQGPGQDPQFLISFYEKMQSDKGSIPDRFSAQQFSDYHSELNMSSLELGDSALYFCASSLGPDTQYFGPGTRLTVL.

The chain is built from TRBV28 and TRBJ1-1, with 7 positions matching TRBD1. The CDR3 has 14 amino acids. The germline V gene encodes CDR1 MDHEN and CDR2 SYDVKM. The V gene end was trimmed by 5 bases and the J gene end by 4 bases; junction bases not matched to a gene: 7. This CDR3 is CASSPGGLGTEAFF. CDR3 sequence (DNA): TGTGCCAGCAGTCCAGGGGGACTGGGCACTGAAGCTTTCTTT.

The rearrangement joins TRBV5-1 to TRBJ2-7; 9 nucleotides match TRBD2. Germline V gene lookup returns CDR1 SGHRS and CDR2 YFSETQ. CDR3 length: 16 residues. The J segment lost 5 bases and the V segment lost 3 bases, leaving 12 bases of the junction unmatched. In DNA, the CDR3 is TGCGCCAGCAGCTGGACCCCGGGACTAGCCGCGAACGAGCAGTACTTC. Amino acids: CASSWTPGLAANEQYF.

This chain connects TRBV4-3 to TRBJ1-4; tentatively, D is TRBD1 (6 bases). The CDR3 is 17 residues long. V lost 0 bases to trimming and J lost 7 bases, with 18 bases between them. The germline gives CDR1 LGHNA, CDR2 YSLEER. The CDR3 DNA is TGCGCCAGCAGCCAAGATAGAGGGGGGGGGCACAGTGAAAAACTGTTTTTT. This translates into CASSQDRGGGHSEKLFF.

This chain connects TRBV7-2 to TRBJ1-5; no definite D call. The CDR3 runs 15 residues. CDR1 is SGHTA and CDR2 is FQGNSA in the germline V gene. V shed 1 base and J shed 0 bases, with 7 bases lying between them. The CDR3 reads CASSLGTNSNQPQHF. CDR3 in DNA: TGTGCCAGCAGCTTAGGGACGAATAGCAATCAGCCCCAGCATTTT.

This clone was detected only once. The chain uses TRBV10-3 and TRBJ1-1; the match to TRBD1 covers 9 bases. The junction had 4 bases not matched to a gene; V was cut back by 10 bases and J by 4 bases. Germline V gives CDR1 ENHRY, CDR2 SYGVKD. The CDR3 has 12 residues. The chain's CDR3 is CATQTGGTEAFF. As DNA, the CDR3 is TGTGCCACCCAGACAGGGGGCACTGAAGCTTTCTTT.

J is TRBJ2-3 and V is TRBV11-2; unclear D gene. V gave up 5 bases and J gave up 7 bases, with 7 bases separating them. The germline CDR1 and CDR2 sequences are SGHAT and FQNNGV. The CDR3 has 11 amino acids. As DNA, the CDR3 is TGTGCCAGCAGCCAAGGGCATACGCAGTATTTT. Translated, it gives CASSQGHTQYF.

The chain joins TRBV4-3 to TRBJ1-3, with D possibly being TRBD1 (5 bases). CDR3 length: 16 amino acids. Germline CDR1 LGHNA, CDR2 YSLEER. Trimming took 0 bases from V and 4 from J, leaving 13 bases between them. Written as DNA, the CDR3 is TGCGCCAGCAGCCAAGATCGGAGGGGCATGGGAAACACCATATATTTT. Amino acids: CASSQDRRGMGNTIYF.

The chain links TRBV9 to TRBJ2-7, with unresolved D. Trimming took 0 bases from V and 6 from J, leaving 10 bases between them. CDR1 SGDLS and CDR2 YYNGEE come from the germline V gene. The CDR3 consists of 13 residues. The CDR3 loop is CASSVGDLGEQYF. The CDR3 DNA reads TGTGCCAGCAGCGTAGGGGATTTGGGCGAGCAGTACTTC.

This chain connects TRBV13 to TRBJ2-5, with D perhaps TRBD2 (5 bases). Germline CDR1 reads PRHDT; CDR2 reads FYEKMQ (reference sequence). The CDR3 is 13 amino acids. The V end was cut by 2 bases, the J end by 4 bases, with 8 bases between. The CDR3 coding sequence is TGTGCCAGCAGCTTACACGGGGTAGAGACCCAGTACTTC. Its protein is CASSLHGVETQYF.

J is TRBJ2-4 and V is TRBV11-1; 10 bases align to TRBD1. V was pared by 5 bases and J by 8 bases, with 9 bases of the junction left unmatched. This CDR3 is built from 15 residues. CDR1 is SGHAT and CDR2 is FQDESV in the germline V gene (reference sequence). CDR3 residues: CASSHRDRGFDIQYF. In DNA form, the CDR3 reads TGTGCCAGCAGCCACCGGGACAGGGGTTTTGACATTCAGTACTTC.

The V gene is TRBV6-1, the J gene TRBJ2-2, with D maybe TRBD2 (6 bases). CDR1 MNHNS and CDR2 SASEGT come from the germline V gene. Between the trimmed V and J ends, which lost 4 bases and 4 bases, there was a span of 13 bases. The CDR3 has 15 amino acids. The CDR3 reads CASSARLSGTGELFF. DNA of the CDR3: TGTGCCAGCAGTGCCAGACTTAGCGGCACCGGGGAGCTGTTTTTT.

V gene TRBV5-6 combines with J gene TRBJ2-2; D unclear. Looked up from germline, CDR1 is SGHDT and CDR2 is YYEEEE. V was shortened by 0 bases and J by 3 bases, with 12 bases between the two germline ends. CDR3 length: 16 amino acids. The CDR3 bases are TGTGCCAGCAGCTTGGCGTTCGGAAGAGACACCGGGGAGCTGTTTTTT. Translated: CASSLAFGRDTGELFF. Based on the CDR3 plus reference TRBV5-6 and TRBJ2-2, the full variable domain is DAGVTQSPTHLIKTRGQQVTLRCSPKSGHDTVSWYQQALGQGPQFIFQYYEEEERQRGNFPDRFSGHQFPNYSSELNVNALLLGDSALYLCASSLAFGRDTGELFFGEGSRLTVL.

The chain is built from TRBV28 and TRBJ2-1; D is uncertain. V lost 2 bases and J lost 0, with 8 bases in between. CDR1 is MDHEN, CDR2 SYDVKM, per germline. There are 15 residues in the CDR3. As DNA, the CDR3 is TGTGCCAGCAGTTTACCGGCCAGCTCCTACAATGAGCAGTTCTTC. Its translation: CASSLPASSYNEQFF.